This is a list of T cell receptor beta chains from one sample in a study of blood T cell repertoires in COVID-19. Sequencing used immunoSEQ multiplex PCR; TCRdb keeps in-frame clones, though not all of them. The table lists roughly 15,000 clones, about nine tenths of them singletons. Sequencing input: peripheral blood. The source of these receptors is a man aged 50 to 60 with active COVID-19. Each CDR3 is given with its conserved first and last residue. The D gene is left open where the match is weak. The size entry is marked missing in some rows and otherwise reads once, few, many or a size class.

J gene: TRBJ2-1; D gene: .; V gene: TRBV11-2; clone size: .; CDR3 DNA: TGTGCCAGCAGACAAGGGACTCATCATAATGAGCAGTTCTTC; CDR3 protein: CASRQGTHHNEQFF
J gene: TRBJ2-3; D gene: .; V gene: TRBV4-1; clone size: .; CDR3 DNA: TGCGCCAGCAGTTGGCAAAGCACAGATACGCAGTATTTT; CDR3 protein: CASSWQSTDTQYF
J gene: TRBJ1-5; D gene: .; V gene: TRBV28; clone size: .; CDR3 DNA: TGTGCCAGCAGTTTATGGGGGGCAGGCGGTCAGCCCCAGCATTTT; CDR3 protein: CASSLWGAGGQPQHF
J gene: TRBJ2-3; D gene: .; V gene: TRBV5-1; clone size: .; CDR3 DNA: TGCGCCAGCAGCTTGTACGGGGAACCCACAGATACGCAGTATTTT; CDR3 protein: CASSLYGEPTDTQYF
J gene: TRBJ2-1; D gene: .; V gene: TRBV19; clone size: .; CDR3 DNA: TGTGCCAGTAGTATAGATTACGCCAGCTCCTACAATGAGCAGTTCTTC; CDR3 protein: CASSIDYASSYNEQFF
J gene: TRBJ2-2; D gene: .; V gene: TRBV11-3; clone size: .; CDR3 DNA: TGTGCCAGCAGCTTAAGGGGCGCGAACACCGGGGAGCTGTTTTTT; CDR3 protein: CASSLRGANTGELFF
J gene: TRBJ1-3; D gene: .; V gene: TRBV10-2; clone size: .; CDR3 DNA: TGCGCCAGCAGTGAGTCGGAGGGAAACACCATATATTTT; CDR3 protein: CASSESEGNTIYF
J gene: TRBJ2-1; D gene: .; V gene: TRBV5-1; clone size: .; CDR3 DNA: TGCGCCAGCAGCCGCGTTTATAATGGTGAGCAGTTCTTC; CDR3 protein: CASSRVYNGEQFF
J gene: TRBJ2-7; D gene: .; V gene: TRBV3-1/TRBV3-2; clone size: few; CDR3 DNA: TGTGCCAGCAGCCACGGGGGGCTCTACGAGCAGTACTTC; CDR3 protein: CASSHGGLYEQYF
J gene: TRBJ1-1; D gene: .; V gene: TRBV15; clone size: .; CDR3 DNA: TGTGCCACCAGCAGCCAGATTAGGGGCAAGAACACTGAAGCTTTCTTT; CDR3 protein: CATSSQIRGKNTEAFF
J gene: TRBJ1-1; D gene: .; V gene: TRBV11-1; clone size: .; CDR3 DNA: TGTGCCAGCAGCTCGTGGGGGGGCGCGGACACTGAAGCTTTCTTT; CDR3 protein: CASSSWGGADTEAFF
J gene: TRBJ2-2; D gene: TRBD2; V gene: TRBV24-1; clone size: .; CDR3 DNA: TGTGCCACCAGTGATTTGTGGGCGGGAGGACGGACCGGGGAGCTGTTTTTT; CDR3 protein: CATSDLWAGGRTGELFF
J gene: TRBJ1-6; D gene: .; V gene: TRBV13; clone size: .; CDR3 DNA: TGTGCCAGCAGCCACCGACAGTCTACCCATTATAATTCACCCCTCCACTTT; CDR3 protein: CASSHRQSTHYNSPLHF
J gene: TRBJ2-7; D gene: TRBD1; V gene: TRBV6-5; clone size: .; CDR3 DNA: TGTGCCAGCAAGCCTCGGGACAGGTCCTACGAGCAGTACTTC; CDR3 protein: CASKPRDRSYEQYF
J gene: TRBJ1-3; D gene: TRBD1; V gene: TRBV9; clone size: .; CDR3 DNA: TGTGCCAGCAGCGATACAGGGGTTCCCTCTGGAAACACCATATATTTT; CDR3 protein: CASSDTGVPSGNTIYF
J gene: TRBJ1-1; D gene: .; V gene: TRBV28; clone size: .; CDR3 DNA: TGTGCCAGCAGCCTCCCGGGGGACACTGAAGCTTTCTTT; CDR3 protein: CASSLPGDTEAFF
J gene: TRBJ1-6; D gene: .; V gene: TRBV19; clone size: .; CDR3 DNA: TGTGCCAGTAGTACCTCCCGGGGCAGGGGCTGGTCACCCCTCCACTTT; CDR3 protein: CASSTSRGRGWSPLHF
J gene: TRBJ2-1; D gene: TRBD2; V gene: TRBV6-4; clone size: .; CDR3 DNA: TGTGCCAGCAGCACCGGGACTAGCGCCGACAATGAGCAGTTCTTC; CDR3 protein: CASSTGTSADNEQFF
J gene: TRBJ2-6; D gene: .; V gene: TRBV28; clone size: .; CDR3 DNA: TGTGCCAGCACCTCAAGTAGTCGGGGTATTAGCTCTGGGGCCAACGTCCTGACTTTC; CDR3 protein: CASTSSSRGISSGANVLTF
J gene: TRBJ2-1; D gene: TRBD2; V gene: TRBV4-1; clone size: once; CDR3 DNA: TGCGCCAGCAGCCCCCGCATGCTAGCGGGAGGCTTGAATGAGCAGTTCTTC; CDR3 protein: CASSPRMLAGGLNEQFF
J gene: TRBJ2-2; D gene: TRBD2; V gene: TRBV28; clone size: once; CDR3 DNA: TGTGCCAGCAGTTTCGGCGGGAGAGGCGGGGAGCTGTTTTTT; CDR3 protein: CASSFGGRGGELFF
J gene: TRBJ2-2; D gene: .; V gene: TRBV6-5; clone size: .; CDR3 DNA: TGTGCCAGCAGTTACTCGATGGTAGCCGGGGAGCTGTTTTTT; CDR3 protein: CASSYSMVAGELFF
J gene: TRBJ2-5; D gene: TRBD1; V gene: TRBV12-5; clone size: once; CDR3 DNA: TGTGCTAGTGGTTTGGCGAGACAGGGGGCCAAAGAGACCCAGTACTTC; CDR3 protein: CASGLARQGAKETQYF
J gene: TRBJ2-1; D gene: .; V gene: TRBV3-1/TRBV3-2; clone size: .; CDR3 DNA: TGTGCCAGCAGCCAGGGTCGGGAGACCTCGCAGTTCTTC; CDR3 protein: CASSQGRETSQFF
J gene: TRBJ1-3; D gene: .; V gene: TRBV7-9; clone size: .; CDR3 DNA: TGTGCCAGCAGGGTGGGGGCCTCTGGAAACACCATATATTTT; CDR3 protein: CASRVGASGNTIYF
J gene: TRBJ2-1; D gene: TRBD2; V gene: TRBV6-2/TRBV6-3; clone size: .; CDR3 DNA: TGTGCCAGCAGTACCCCTTGGGCGGGAGTCGGGAATGAGCAGTTCTTC; CDR3 protein: CASSTPWAGVGNEQFF
J gene: TRBJ2-2; D gene: .; V gene: TRBV7-8; clone size: .; CDR3 DNA: TGTGCCAGCAGCTTAGATCGCGGGGCCGGGGAGCTGTTTTTT; CDR3 protein: CASSLDRGAGELFF
J gene: TRBJ1-2; D gene: .; V gene: TRBV6-2/TRBV6-3; clone size: .; CDR3 DNA: TGTGCCAGCAGCCGGCCAGAACTGGGACATCGGGGTGGCTACACCTTC; CDR3 protein: CASSRPELGHRGGYTF
J gene: TRBJ2-1; D gene: .; V gene: TRBV6-5; clone size: .; CDR3 DNA: TGTGCCAGCAGTTACTTTCCAGGGCAAGGTGAGCAGTTCTTC; CDR3 protein: CASSYFPGQGEQFF
J gene: TRBJ1-2; D gene: TRBD1; V gene: TRBV20-1; clone size: .; CDR3 DNA: TGCAGTGCTAGTTCAGGGGGCGCCCCCTGGTCCTTC; CDR3 protein: CSASSGGAPWSF
J gene: TRBJ1-1; D gene: .; V gene: TRBV3-1/TRBV3-2; clone size: .; CDR3 DNA: TGTGCCAGCAGCTATCGAGGGAAGAACACTGAAGCTTTCTTT; CDR3 protein: CASSYRGKNTEAFF
J gene: TRBJ1-6; D gene: .; V gene: TRBV27; clone size: .; CDR3 DNA: TGTGCCAGCAGTTTAGGGACAAATTCACCCCTCCACTTT; CDR3 protein: CASSLGTNSPLHF
J gene: TRBJ2-5; D gene: TRBD2; V gene: TRBV9; clone size: .; CDR3 DNA: TGTGCCAGCAATTGGGGCGGGAGATCAGAGACCCAGTACTTC; CDR3 protein: CASNWGGRSETQYF
J gene: TRBJ2-7; D gene: .; V gene: TRBV27; clone size: .; CDR3 DNA: TGTGCCAGCAGCCCCACCGTAGCGTTCGAGCAGTACTTC; CDR3 protein: CASSPTVAFEQYF
J gene: TRBJ1-1; D gene: .; V gene: TRBV28; clone size: few; CDR3 DNA: TGTGCCAGCAGACCAAGGGGGGGACAAAGTAAAATGAACACTGAAGCTTTCTTT; CDR3 protein: CASRPRGGQSKMNTEAFF
J gene: TRBJ1-5; D gene: TRBD1; V gene: TRBV6-5; clone size: medium-sized; CDR3 DNA: TGTGCCAGCAGCCCGGACAGGGGGAATCAGCCCCAGCATTTT; CDR3 protein: CASSPDRGNQPQHF
J gene: TRBJ1-1; D gene: .; V gene: TRBV19; clone size: .; CDR3 DNA: TGTGCCAGTAGTCCGGGAAAGAACACTGAAGCTTTCTTT; CDR3 protein: CASSPGKNTEAFF
J gene: TRBJ2-1; D gene: TRBD1; V gene: TRBV4-3; clone size: .; CDR3 DNA: TGCGCCAGCAGCCACACGACAGGGGGCAAGCAGTTCTTC; CDR3 protein: CASSHTTGGKQFF
J gene: TRBJ2-5; D gene: TRBD2; V gene: TRBV27; clone size: .; CDR3 DNA: TGTGCCAGCAGCCGCTCGGGAGCGGGAGGGCGAAAGACCCAGTACTTC; CDR3 protein: CASSRSGAGGRKTQYF
J gene: TRBJ1-2; D gene: .; V gene: TRBV11-2; clone size: .; CDR3 DNA: TGTGCCAGCAGCACACTTCGATACGACAGATTAAACGGCTACACCTTC; CDR3 protein: CASSTLRYDRLNGYTF
J gene: TRBJ2-1; D gene: .; V gene: TRBV10-3; clone size: .; CDR3 DNA: TGTGCCATCAGCCCCGGGTTCAATGAGCAGTTCTTC; CDR3 protein: CAISPGFNEQFF
J gene: TRBJ1-2; D gene: TRBD1; V gene: TRBV3-1/TRBV3-2; clone size: .; CDR3 DNA: TGTGCCAGCAGCCAAGAGGAGGGGGCCAACTATGGCTACACCTTC; CDR3 protein: CASSQEEGANYGYTF
J gene: TRBJ2-5; D gene: .; V gene: TRBV7-2; clone size: .; CDR3 DNA: TGTGCCAGCAGCTTAGTCTGGCAGCAAGAGACCCAGTACTTC; CDR3 protein: CASSLVWQQETQYF
J gene: TRBJ2-7; D gene: .; V gene: TRBV4-1; clone size: .; CDR3 DNA: TGCGCCAGCAGCCCCGGAGGAGGTTCGGGGGAGCAGTACTTC; CDR3 protein: CASSPGGGSGEQYF
J gene: TRBJ2-3; D gene: .; V gene: TRBV19; clone size: .; CDR3 DNA: TGTGCCAGTTCATCTAGCTGGAGCACAGATACGCAGTATTTT; CDR3 protein: CASSSSWSTDTQYF